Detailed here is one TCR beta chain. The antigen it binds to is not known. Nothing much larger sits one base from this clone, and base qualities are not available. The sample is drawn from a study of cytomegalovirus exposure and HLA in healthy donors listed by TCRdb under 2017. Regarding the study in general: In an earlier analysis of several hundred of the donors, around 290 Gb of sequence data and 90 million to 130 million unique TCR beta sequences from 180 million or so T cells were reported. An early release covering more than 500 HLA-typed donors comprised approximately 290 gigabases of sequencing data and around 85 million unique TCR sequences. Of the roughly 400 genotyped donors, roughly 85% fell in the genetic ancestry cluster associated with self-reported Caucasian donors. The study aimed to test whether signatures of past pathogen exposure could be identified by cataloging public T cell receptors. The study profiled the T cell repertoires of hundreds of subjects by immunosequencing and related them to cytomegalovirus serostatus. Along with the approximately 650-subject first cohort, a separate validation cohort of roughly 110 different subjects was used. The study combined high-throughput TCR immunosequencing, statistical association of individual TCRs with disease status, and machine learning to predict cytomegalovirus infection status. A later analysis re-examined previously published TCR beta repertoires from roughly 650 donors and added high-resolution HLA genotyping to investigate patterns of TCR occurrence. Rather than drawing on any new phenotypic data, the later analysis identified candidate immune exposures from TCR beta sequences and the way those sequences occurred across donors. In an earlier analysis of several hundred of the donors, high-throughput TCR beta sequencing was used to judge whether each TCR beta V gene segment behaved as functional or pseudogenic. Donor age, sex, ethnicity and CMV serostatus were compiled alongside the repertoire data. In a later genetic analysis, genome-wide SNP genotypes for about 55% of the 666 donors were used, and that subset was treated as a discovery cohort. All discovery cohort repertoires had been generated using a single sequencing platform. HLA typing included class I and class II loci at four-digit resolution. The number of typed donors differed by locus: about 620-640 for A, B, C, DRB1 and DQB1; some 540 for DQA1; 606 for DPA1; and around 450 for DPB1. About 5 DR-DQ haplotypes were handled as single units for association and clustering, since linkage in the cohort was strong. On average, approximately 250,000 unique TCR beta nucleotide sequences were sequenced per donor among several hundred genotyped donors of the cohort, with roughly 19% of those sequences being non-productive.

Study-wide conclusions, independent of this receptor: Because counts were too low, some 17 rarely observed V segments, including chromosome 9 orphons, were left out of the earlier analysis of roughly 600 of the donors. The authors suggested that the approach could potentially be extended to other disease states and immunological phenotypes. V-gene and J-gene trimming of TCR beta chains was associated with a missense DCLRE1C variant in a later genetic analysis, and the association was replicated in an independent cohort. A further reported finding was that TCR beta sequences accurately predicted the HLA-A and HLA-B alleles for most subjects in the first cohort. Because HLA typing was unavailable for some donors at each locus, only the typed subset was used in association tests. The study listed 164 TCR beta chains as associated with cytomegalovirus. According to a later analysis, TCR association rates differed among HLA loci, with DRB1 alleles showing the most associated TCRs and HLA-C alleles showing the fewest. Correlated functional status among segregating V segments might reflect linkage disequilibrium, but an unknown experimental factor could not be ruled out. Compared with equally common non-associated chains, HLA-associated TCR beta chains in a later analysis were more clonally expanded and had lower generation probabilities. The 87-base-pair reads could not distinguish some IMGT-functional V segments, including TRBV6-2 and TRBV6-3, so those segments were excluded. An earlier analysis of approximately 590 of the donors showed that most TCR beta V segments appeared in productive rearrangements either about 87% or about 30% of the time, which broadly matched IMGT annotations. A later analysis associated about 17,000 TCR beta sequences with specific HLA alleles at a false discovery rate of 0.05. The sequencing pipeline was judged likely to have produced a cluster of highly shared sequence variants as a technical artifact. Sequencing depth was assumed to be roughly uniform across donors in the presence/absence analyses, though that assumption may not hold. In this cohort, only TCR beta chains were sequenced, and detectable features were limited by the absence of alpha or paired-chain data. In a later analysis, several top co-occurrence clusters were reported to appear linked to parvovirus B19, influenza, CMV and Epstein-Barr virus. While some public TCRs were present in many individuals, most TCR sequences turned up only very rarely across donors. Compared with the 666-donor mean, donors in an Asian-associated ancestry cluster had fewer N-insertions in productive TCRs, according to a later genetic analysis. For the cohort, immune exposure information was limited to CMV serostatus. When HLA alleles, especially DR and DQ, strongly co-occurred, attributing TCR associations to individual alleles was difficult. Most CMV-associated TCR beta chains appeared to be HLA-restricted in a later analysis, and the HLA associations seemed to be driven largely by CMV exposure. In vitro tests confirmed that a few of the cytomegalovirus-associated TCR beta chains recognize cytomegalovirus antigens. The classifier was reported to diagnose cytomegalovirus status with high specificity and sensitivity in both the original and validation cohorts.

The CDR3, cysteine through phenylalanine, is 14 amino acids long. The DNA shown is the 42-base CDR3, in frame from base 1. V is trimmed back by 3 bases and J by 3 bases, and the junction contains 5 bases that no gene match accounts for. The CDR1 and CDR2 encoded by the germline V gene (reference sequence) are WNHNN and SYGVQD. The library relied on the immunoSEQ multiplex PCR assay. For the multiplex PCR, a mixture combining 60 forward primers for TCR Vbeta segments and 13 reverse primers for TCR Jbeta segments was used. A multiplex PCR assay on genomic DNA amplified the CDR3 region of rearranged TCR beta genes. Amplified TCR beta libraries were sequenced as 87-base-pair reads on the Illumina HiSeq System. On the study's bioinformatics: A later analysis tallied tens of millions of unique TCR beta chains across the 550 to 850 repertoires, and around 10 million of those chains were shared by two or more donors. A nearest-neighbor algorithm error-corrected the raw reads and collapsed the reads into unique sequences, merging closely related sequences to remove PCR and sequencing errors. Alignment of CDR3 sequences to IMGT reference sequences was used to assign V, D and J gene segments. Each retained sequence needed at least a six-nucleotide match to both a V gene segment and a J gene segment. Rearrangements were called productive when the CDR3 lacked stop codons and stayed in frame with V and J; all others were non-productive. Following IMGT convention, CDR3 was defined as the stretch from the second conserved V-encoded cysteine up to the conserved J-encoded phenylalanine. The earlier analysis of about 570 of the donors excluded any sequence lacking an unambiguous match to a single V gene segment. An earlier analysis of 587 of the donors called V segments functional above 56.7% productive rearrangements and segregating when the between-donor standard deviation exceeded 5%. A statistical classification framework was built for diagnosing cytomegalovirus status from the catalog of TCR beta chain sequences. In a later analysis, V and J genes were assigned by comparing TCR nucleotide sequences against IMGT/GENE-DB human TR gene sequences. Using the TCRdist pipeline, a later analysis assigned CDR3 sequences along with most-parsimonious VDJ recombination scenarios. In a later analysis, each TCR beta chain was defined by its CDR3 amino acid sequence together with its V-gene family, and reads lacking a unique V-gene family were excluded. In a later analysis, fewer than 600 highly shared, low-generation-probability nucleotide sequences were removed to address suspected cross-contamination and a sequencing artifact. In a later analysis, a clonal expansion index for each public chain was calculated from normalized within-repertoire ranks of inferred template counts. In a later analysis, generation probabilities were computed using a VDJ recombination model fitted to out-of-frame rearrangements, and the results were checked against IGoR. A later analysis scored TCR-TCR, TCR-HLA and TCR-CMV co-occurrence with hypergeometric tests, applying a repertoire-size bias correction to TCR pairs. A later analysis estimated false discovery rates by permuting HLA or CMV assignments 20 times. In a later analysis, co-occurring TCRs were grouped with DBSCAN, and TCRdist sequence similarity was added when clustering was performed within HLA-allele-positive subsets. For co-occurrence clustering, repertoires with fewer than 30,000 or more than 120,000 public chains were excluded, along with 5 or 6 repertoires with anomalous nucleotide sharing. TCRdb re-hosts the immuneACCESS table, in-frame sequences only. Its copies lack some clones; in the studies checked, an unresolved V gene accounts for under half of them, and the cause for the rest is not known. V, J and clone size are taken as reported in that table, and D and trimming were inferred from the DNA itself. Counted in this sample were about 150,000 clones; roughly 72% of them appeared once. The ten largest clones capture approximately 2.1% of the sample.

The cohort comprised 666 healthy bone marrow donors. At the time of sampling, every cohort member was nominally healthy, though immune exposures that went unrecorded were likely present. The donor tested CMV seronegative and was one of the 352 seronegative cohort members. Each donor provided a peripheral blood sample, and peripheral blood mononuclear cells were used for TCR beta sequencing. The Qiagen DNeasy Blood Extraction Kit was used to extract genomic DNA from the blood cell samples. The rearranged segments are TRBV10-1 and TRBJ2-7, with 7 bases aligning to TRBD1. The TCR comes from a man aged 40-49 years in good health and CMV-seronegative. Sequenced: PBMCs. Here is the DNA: TGCGCCAGCAGTGAAGGACAGGAGCTCTACGAGCAGTACTTC. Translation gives CASSEGQELYEQYF.